Listed below are T cell receptor beta chains from one sample, sequenced in a study of CD8 T cells in Susac syndrome. Via MiXCR, TCRdb re-called the immunoSEQ multiplex PCR reads, giving one row per CDR3 protein. Of around 300,000 distinct CDR3 sequences detected, over 75% appear once; the ten largest clones hold approximately 0.18%. Source material: CD8+ T cells from PBMCs. The receptors originated from a human donor with multiple sclerosis. The CDR3 runs from the conserved cysteine through the conserved F or W. Each record gives: V gene, J gene, clone size, CDR3 protein. Size is stated for part of the rows, as once, few or many counts, or as a class when the clone is expanded.

TRBV3-1	TRBJ2-4	.	CASSLDAEAGLKNIQYF
TRBV28	TRBJ1-2	.	CASSLAANYGYTF
TRBV20-1	TRBJ1-5	.	CSANQDSPDSNQPQHF
TRBV30	TRBJ2-1	.	CAWIGASSNEQFF
TRBV27	TRBJ2-3	.	CASSLTLPDTQYF
TRBV2	TRBJ1-2	.	CASNWGTGVLDWGYTF
TRBV28	TRBJ1-1	.	CASSLDPQGGTEAFF
TRBV6-2/TRBV6-3	TRBJ2-7	.	CASSYRGYEQYF
TRBV30	TRBJ2-1	.	CAWSRLAGYNEQFF
TRBV9	TRBJ1-5	.	CASSVGKSFGQPQHF
TRBV7-9	TRBJ2-7	.	CASTRQGEYEQYF
TRBV4-2	TRBJ1-1	.	CASSQDGEQGNTEAFF
TRBV20-1	TRBJ1-2	.	CSARSQGSYGYTF
TRBV20-1	TRBJ2-7	once	CSAHGDSESYEQYF
TRBV12-1	TRBJ2-7	.	CASSFPGEASATYEQYF
TRBV5-4	TRBJ2-2	.	CASRPTGSTGELFF
TRBV20-1	TRBJ2-2	.	CSARVRLAGVDGELFF
TRBV7-9	TRBJ1-1	.	CASSSTENTEAFF
TRBV4-1	TRBJ2-3	.	CASSQDWPSGFTDTQYF
TRBV28	TRBJ2-7	.	CASSFRAGDEQYF
TRBV9	TRBJ2-3	.	CASSGPRDRTSTDTQYF
TRBV27	TRBJ2-7	.	CASSLSTPGLAGIYEQYF
TRBV4-1	TRBJ2-3	.	CASSQLAGADTQYF
TRBV24-1	TRBJ2-7	.	CATPGGIESDEQYF
TRBV30	TRBJ2-7	.	CACRGSYEQYF
TRBV7-8	TRBJ1-2	.	CASSLVWTDGYTF
TRBV10-3	TRBJ2-3	.	CAISVGSTDTQYF
TRBV7-8	TRBJ1-2	.	CASSSSSNYGYTF
TRBV4-3	TRBJ1-4	.	CASSQDRITTNEKLFF
TRBV9	TRBJ1-1	.	CASAKGWGRAEAFF
TRBV29-1	TRBJ2-2	.	CSVASGGAPGELFF
TRBV20-1	TRBJ2-7	.	CSAKPPVMQWVQYF
TRBV7-9	TRBJ2-2	.	CASSLGAGAAGELFF
TRBV7-2	TRBJ1-6	.	CASRTSGGDGYNSPLHF
TRBV2	TRBJ1-1	once	CARNGDRGIGTEAFF
TRBV5-1	TRBJ2-6	.	CASSLAGETSGANVLTF
TRBV3-1	TRBJ2-1	.	CASSQERNEQFF
TRBV21-1	TRBJ2-7	.	CASCYSSPPSSYEQYF
TRBV7-3	TRBJ2-3	.	CASSLISGSGADTQYF
TRBV6-6	TRBJ1-2	.	CASSSSGVNYGYTF
TRBV9	TRBJ2-7	.	CASSVGGGAIYEQYF
TRBV9	TRBJ2-3	once	CASSPSSGSLDTQYF
TRBV30	TRBJ2-2	.	CALPSLEFGSPNTGELFF
TRBV7-6	TRBJ2-7	.	CASSRGQSGREYF
TRBV19	TRBJ2-7	.	CASSIQISYEQYF
TRBV6-2/TRBV6-3	TRBJ2-7	.	CASSFFGNYEQYF
TRBV5-6	TRBJ1-1	.	CASSSWERGKTEAFF
TRBV5-1	TRBJ2-7	.	CASSFPREPRQGKTYEQYF
TRBV27	TRBJ2-7	.	CASSTHPAGAEQYF
TRBV4-1	TRBJ1-5	.	CASSQQQGNNQPQHF
TRBV9	TRBJ1-2	.	CASSGTQGGPYGYTF
TRBV27	TRBJ1-5	.	CASSSGQGDQPQHF
TRBV20-1	TRBJ2-1	.	CSPVGGSYNEQFF
TRBV25-1	TRBJ1-1	.	CASSARDSWEAFF
TRBV7-9	TRBJ2-7	.	CASSLAQGVYYEQYF
TRBV6-1	TRBJ2-1	.	CASRLGVGSYNEQFF
TRBV27	TRBJ2-7	once	CASSPSRGLLSYEQYF